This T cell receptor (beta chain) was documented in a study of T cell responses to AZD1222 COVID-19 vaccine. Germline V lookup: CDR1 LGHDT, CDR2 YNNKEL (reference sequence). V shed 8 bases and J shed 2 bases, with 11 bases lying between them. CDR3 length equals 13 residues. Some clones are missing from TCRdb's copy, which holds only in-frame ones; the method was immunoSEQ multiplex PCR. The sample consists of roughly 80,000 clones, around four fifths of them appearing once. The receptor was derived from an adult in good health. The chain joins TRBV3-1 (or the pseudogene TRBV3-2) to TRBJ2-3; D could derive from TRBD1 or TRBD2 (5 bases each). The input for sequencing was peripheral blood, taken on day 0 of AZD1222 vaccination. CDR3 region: CASGTTLTDTQYF. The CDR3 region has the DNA TGTGCCAGCGGGACGACTCTCACAGATACGCAGTATTTT.